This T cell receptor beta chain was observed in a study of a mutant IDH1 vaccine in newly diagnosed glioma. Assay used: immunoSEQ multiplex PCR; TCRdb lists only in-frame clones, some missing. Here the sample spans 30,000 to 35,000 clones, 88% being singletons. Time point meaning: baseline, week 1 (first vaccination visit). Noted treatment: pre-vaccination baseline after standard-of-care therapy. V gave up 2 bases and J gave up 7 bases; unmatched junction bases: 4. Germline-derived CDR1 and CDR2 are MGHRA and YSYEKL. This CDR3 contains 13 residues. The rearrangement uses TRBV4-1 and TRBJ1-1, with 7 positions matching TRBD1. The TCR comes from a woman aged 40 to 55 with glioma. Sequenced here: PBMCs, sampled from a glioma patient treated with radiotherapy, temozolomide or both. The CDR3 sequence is CASSQPGTVEAFF. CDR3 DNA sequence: TGCGCCAGCAGCCAACCCGGGACAGTTGAAGCTTTCTTT.